The next 25 T cell receptor beta chains were all read from a single sample in a study of shared clonotypes between healthy human individuals (dated by TCRdb to 2020 to 2021). To prepare the library, the immunoSEQ multiplex PCR assay was applied. Not all clones reach the TCRdb copy of this immuneACCESS table, which keeps in-frame sequences only. Checked studies attribute under half of the gap to unresolved V genes and leave the rest unexplained. This sample is represented by 550,000 to 850,000 clones; over 65% of them were singletons. Roughly 1.7% of the sample is in the top ten clones. Material for sequencing was memory CD4+ T cells sorted from blood. The cell subset or site label on this specimen signifies: CD45RA-negative fraction. The receptors were gathered from a woman aged 30 to 39 in good health.

As DNA, the CDR3 is TGTGCCAGCAGTTCACGGCGGGAAAACACCGGGGAGCTGTTTTTT. The encoded protein is CASSSRRENTGELFF. The chain carries TRBV6-6 and TRBJ2-2, with D maybe TRBD2 (6 bases). The germline V and J ends were trimmed by 4 bases and 2 bases, with 11 bases remaining between them. The V gene's germline CDR1 is MNHNY and CDR2 SVGAGI (reference sequence). The CDR3 has 15 residues.

The chain joins TRBV9 to TRBJ2-2; D is ambiguous. Germline V gene lookup returns CDR1 SGDLS and CDR2 YYNGEE. This CDR3 has 15 residues. Trimming stripped 3 bases from V and 0 bases from J, with 9 bases between. The CDR3 DNA is TGTGCCAGCAGCGCCTCACTAACGAACACCGGGGAGCTGTTTTTT. Protein sequence: CASSASLTNTGELFF.

This rearrangement joins TRBV2 to TRBJ1-4, with 9 positions matching TRBD1. CDR3 length equals 15 residues. V shed 5 bases and J 9 bases; nucleotides not matched to a gene: 10. Germline-derived CDR1 and CDR2 are SNHLY and FYNNEI. The CDR3, as DNA: TGTGCCAGCAGTACCGGACAGGGGACGATGAAAAAACTGTTTTTT. Its protein is CASSTGQGTMKKLFF.

This chain joins TRBV19 and TRBJ2-1; TRBD2 matches at 10 bases. The CDR3 runs 17 residues. With V trimmed by 0 bases and J by 2 bases, 4 bases remained unmatched. Germline lookup yields CDR1 LNHDA and CDR2 SQIVND (reference sequence). The CDR3 sequence is CASSIDRTSGPYNEQFF. The CDR3 region has the DNA TGTGCCAGTAGTATAGATAGGACTAGCGGACCCTACAATGAGCAGTTCTTC.

The chain recombines TRBV5-1 with TRBJ2-1; D might be TRBD1 (6 bases). Germline CDR1 and CDR2: SGHRS and YFSETQ. Deletions cut 3 bases from V and 6 bases from J, with 16 bases between. The CDR3 is made up of 15 amino acids. The chain's CDR3 is CASSSDSSRANEQFF. CDR3 coding DNA: TGCGCCAGCAGCTCGGACAGTTCAAGAGCCAATGAGCAGTTCTTC.

The V call is TRBV28, the J call TRBJ2-7; 7 bases match TRBD1. CDR1 and CDR2 from the germline V gene are MDHEN and SYDVKM. The CDR3 totals 15 residues. J gave up 2 bases and V 5 bases, and 9 bases lay outside the gene matches. DNA for the CDR3: TGTGCCAGCAGTACACCCGGACAGGAACCCTACGAGCAGTACTTC. This sequence encodes CASSTPGQEPYEQYF.

The chain employs TRBV29-1 and TRBJ2-1; 7 nucleotides agree with TRBD2. V shed 2 bases and J 2 bases; nucleotides not matched to a gene: 3. The length of the CDR3 is 14 residues. Germline CDR1 SQVTM, CDR2 ANQGSEA. CDR3 sequence (DNA): TGCAGCGTTGAACTCACTAGCGCCTACAATGAGCAGTTCTTC. It encodes CSVELTSAYNEQFF.

The chain is built from TRBV7-7 and TRBJ2-5; 8 bases are a match to TRBD2. Germline values: CDR1 SSHAT, CDR2 FNYEAQ (reference sequence). The CDR3 has 14 amino acids. Losses at the gene ends were 5 bases for V and 5 bases for J; bases not matched to a gene: 7. The CDR3 reads CASSASGGRETQYF. The CDR3 bases are TGTGCCAGCAGCGCTAGTGGCGGGAGGGAGACCCAGTACTTC.

This clone was observed a handful of times. This chain joins TRBV7-3 and TRBJ1-3, with 7 bases fitting TRBD1. CDR1 and CDR2 from the germline V gene are SGHTA and FQGTGA. The CDR3 extends over 14 amino acids. The trim removed 4 bases at V and 4 bases at J, leaving 4 bases unmatched. CDR3 region: CASSSGGSGNTIYF. The CDR3 DNA sequence: TGTGCCAGCAGCTCAGGGGGTTCGGGAAACACCATATATTTT.

The DNA of the CDR3 is TGTGCCAGCAGCCGCGGGACAGGGGGGCCAGATACGCAGTATTTT. This translates into CASSRGTGGPDTQYF. The chain couples TRBV2 to TRBJ2-3, with 11 bases that match TRBD1. CDR1 is SNHLY, CDR2 FYNNEI, per germline. V was clipped by 6 bases and J by 4 bases; unmatched bases: 6. The CDR3 extends over 15 amino acids.

As concerns this clone: At the DNA level, this CDR3 is encoded by other sequences in the same sample as well. The chain couples TRBV2 to TRBJ1-1; D is possibly TRBD1 (6 bases). The V end was cut by 8 bases, the J end by 1 base, with 14 bases between. The CDR3 consists of 14 residues. Germline V lookup: CDR1 SNHLY, CDR2 FYNNEI. CDR3 nucleotides: TGTGCCAGCTCGCCCTGGACAGCGAACACTGAAGCTTTCTTT. It translates to CASSPWTANTEAFF. Drawing the rest from reference TRBV2 and TRBJ1-1, the complete variable domain is EPEVTQTPSHQVTQMGQEVILRCVPISNHLYFYWYRQILGQKVEFLVSFYNNEISEKSEIFDDQFSVERPDGSNFTLKIRSTKLEDSAMYFCASSPWTANTEAFFGQGTRLTVV.

The rearrangement links TRBV27 to TRBJ2-5; 14 bases line up with TRBD2. This CDR3 is built from 16 residues. The V segment lost 4 bases and the J segment 5 bases; nucleotides outside the gene matches: 6. Germline CDR1 and CDR2: MNHEY and SMNVEV (reference sequence). CDR3 sequence (DNA): TGTGCCAGCAGTTCCAGGGGACTAGCGGGAGTTGAGACCCAGTACTTC. It encodes CASSSRGLAGVETQYF.

Concerning this clone: The sample has other DNA sequences that encode this CDR3 too. The V call is TRBV7-2, the J call TRBJ1-4; D uncertain. Trimming stripped 5 bases from V and 4 bases from J, with 11 bases between. The germline V gene has CDR1 SGHTA and CDR2 FQGNSA. The CDR3 length is 14 residues. The CDR3, as DNA: TGTGCCAGCAGCCGTGGGCAACTTAATGAAAAACTGTTTTTT. This sequence encodes CASSRGQLNEKLFF.

In regard to this clone: The same CDR3 can be traced to other DNA sequences in this sample. V usage is TRBV5-1 and J usage is TRBJ2-3; 8 bases fit TRBD2. The trim removed 1 base at V and 0 bases at J, leaving 7 bases unmatched. There are 17 residues in the CDR3. Germline CDR1 reads SGHRS; CDR2 reads YFSETQ. CDR3 DNA: TGCGCCAGCAGCTTGCCCGGGACTAGTGGCAGCACAGATACGCAGTATTTT. This translates into CASSLPGTSGSTDTQYF.

This chain connects TRBV27 to TRBJ2-3; 10 bases line up with TRBD1. V dropped 5 bases and J dropped 3; count of bases not matched to a gene: 17. The length of the CDR3 is 19 residues. CDR1 and CDR2 from the germline V gene are MNHEY and SMNVEV (reference sequence). The CDR3 spells CASSAWRQGASDRTDTQYF. In DNA, the CDR3 is TGTGCCAGCAGTGCGTGGAGACAGGGGGCCTCGGATAGGACAGATACGCAGTATTTT.

The chain employs TRBV4-2 and TRBJ2-1, with 7 bases aligning to TRBD2. This CDR3 has 15 amino acids. The V gene end was trimmed by 1 base and the J gene end by 4 bases; junction bases not matched to a gene: 4. Germline CDR1 LGHNA, CDR2 YNFKEQ. CDR3 protein: CASSQVAGAYNEQFF. The CDR3, as DNA: TGTGCCAGCAGCCAAGTTGCGGGAGCGTACAATGAGCAGTTCTTC.

This clone was detected only a few times. The chain employs TRBV28 and TRBJ2-1; D is perhaps TRBD2 (5 bases). Trimming took off 6 bases at V and 5 bases at J, with 14 bases between the two ends. Germline V lookup: CDR1 MDHEN, CDR2 SYDVKM. The CDR3 is made up of 14 amino acids. The CDR3 DNA follows: TGTGCCAGCAGGCAGGACTTATGGGACAATGAGCAGTTCTTC. Translation gives CASRQDLWDNEQFF.

The chain recombines TRBV5-1 with TRBJ1-2; D gene uncertain. This CDR3 is 14 amino acids long. Trimming cost V 0 bases and J 3 bases, with 9 bases left between them. Germline V lookup: CDR1 SGHRS, CDR2 YFSETQ. CDR3 in amino acids: CASSLGPADYGYTF. The CDR3 bases are TGCGCCAGCAGCTTGGGCCCAGCAGACTATGGCTACACCTTC.

The chain links TRBV6-4 to TRBJ2-2; weak D call: TRBD2 (6 bases). This CDR3 region has 15 residues. The germline gives CDR1 MRHNA, CDR2 SNTAGT. The ends were cut back, 6 bases at V and 6 bases at J, with 17 bases in the middle. The chain's CDR3 is CASRRDRSGAGELFF. CDR3 sequence (DNA): TGTGCCAGCAGGCGGGACCGTAGTGGGGCCGGGGAGCTGTTTTTT.

The chain combines TRBV5-8 with TRBJ1-4, with TRBD1 matching 8 bases. Germline-derived CDR1 and CDR2 are SGHTS and YDEGEE. V lost 4 bases and J lost 8; bases outside the gene matches: 10. The CDR3 is made up of 15 amino acids. The CDR3 here is CASSPGQVQSEKLFF. CDR3 DNA sequence: TGTGCCAGCAGCCCGGGACAGGTCCAATCCGAAAAACTGTTTTTT.

The V gene is TRBV2, the J gene TRBJ1-5; D gene unclear. The CDR3 has 14 amino acids. CDR1 and CDR2 from the germline V gene are SNHLY and FYNNEI. Deletions cut 6 bases from V and 3 bases from J, with 12 bases between. CDR3 DNA sequence: TGTGCCAGCAGCGGGCACCTCAACAATCAGCCCCAGCATTTT. It codes for CASSGHLNNQPQHF.

The V call is TRBV5-4, the J call TRBJ1-2; the D gene is possibly TRBD1 (6 bases). The CDR3 spans 16 residues. Per germline, CDR1 SGHNT and CDR2 YYREEE (reference sequence). Trimming stripped 2 bases from V and 7 bases from J, with 21 bases between. The CDR3 sequence is CASSLTQDSKGSGYTF. Here the CDR3 DNA reads TGTGCCAGCAGCTTAACTCAGGACAGTAAAGGGTCTGGCTACACCTTC. Together with reference TRBV5-4 and TRBJ1-2, the CDR3 gives the full variable domain: ETGVTQSPTHLIKTRGQQVTLRCSSQSGHNTVSWYQQALGQGPQFIFQYYREEENGRGNFPPRFSGLQFPNYSSELNVNALELDDSALYLCASSLTQDSKGSGYTFGSGTRLTVV.

The V and J genes are TRBV5-8 and TRBJ1-1, with unresolved D. Germline-derived CDR1 and CDR2 are SGHTS and YDEGEE. Trimming removed 2 bases from V and 1 base from J, with 9 bases in between. This CDR3 is built from 14 residues. This chain's CDR3 is CASSFTTRNTEAFF. CDR3 in DNA: TGTGCCAGCAGCTTCACTACAAGGAACACTGAAGCTTTCTTT.

The chain uses TRBV19 and TRBJ2-2; 8 positions agree with TRBD2. The CDR3 spans 17 residues. With 0 bases clipped from V and 5 bases from J, the junction kept 8 bases outside the gene matches. Germline V lookup: CDR1 LNHDA, CDR2 SQIVND (reference sequence). The CDR3 nucleotides are TGTGCCAGTAGTATAGATGGGGTAGCGGGACCTACCGGGGAGCTGTTTTTT. This gives the protein CASSIDGVAGPTGELFF.

In DNA, the CDR3 is TGTGCCAGCAGCCTAGGACAACCGGTCTACGAGCAGTACTTC. Translation: CASSLGQPVYEQYF. The chain combines TRBV5-4 with TRBJ2-7, with a possible D match to TRBD1 (5 bases). The ends were cut back, 4 bases at V and 3 bases at J, with 14 bases in the middle. The CDR3 loop spans 14 amino acids. From germline, CDR1 is SGHNT and CDR2 YYREEE (reference sequence). The entire variable domain, with the rest obtained from reference TRBV5-4 and TRBJ2-7, is as follows: ETGVTQSPTHLIKTRGQQVTLRCSSQSGHNTVSWYQQALGQGPQFIFQYYREEENGRGNFPPRFSGLQFPNYSSELNVNALELDDSALYLCASSLGQPVYEQYFGPGTRLTVT.